The 28 T cell receptor beta chains presented below share a single source sample, sequenced in a study of Graves' ophthalmopathy and Graves' hyperthyroidism. The authors amplified TCR beta CDR3 regions, and they did so from RNA transcripts for repertoire sequencing. HTBI-primed first-round RT-PCR preceded second-round multiplex PCR. TCRdb used MiXCR to reprocess the multiplex PCR reads, holding one entry per CDR3 protein. This table holds about 1.1 million distinct CDR3 sequences, about 38% found once. The source material was peripheral blood or thyroid tissue (not recorded which). The receptors derive from an adult man with Graves' hyperthyroidism.

A remark on this clonotype: With a much larger clone just one base away, this may be a read error. The chain carries TRBV9 and TRBJ1-1; TRBD1 matches 12 bases. This CDR3 is built from 14 residues. Germline assignment: CDR1 SGDLS and CDR2 YYNGEE. CDR3 sequence: CASSEGTGGTKAFF. CDR3 sequence (DNA): TGTGCCAGCAGCGAAGGGACAGGGGGCACTAAAGCTTTCTTT.

This clonotype was counted at least ten times. V gene TRBV19 combines with J gene TRBJ2-7; D possibly corresponds to TRBD2 (5 bases). The V and J ends lost 7 bases and 2 bases respectively, with 18 bases between them. CDR3 length: 15 residues. Germline V gives CDR1 LNHDA, CDR2 SQIVND (reference sequence). This chain's CDR3 is CASTPGDGNTYEQYF. CDR3 sequence (DNA): TGTGCCAGTACCCCCGGGGATGGAAATACCTACGAGCAGTACTTC.

J is TRBJ1-2 and V is TRBV11-2; unclear D gene. This CDR3 has 14 residues. V lost 5 bases, J lost 8 bases, and 18 bases lay in between. In germline, CDR1 is SGHAT, CDR2 FQNNGV. CDR3 sequence reads: CASSPVEGSVGYTF. DNA of the CDR3: TGTGCCAGCAGCCCGGTGGAGGGAAGTGTAGGCTACACCTTC.

Of note for this clonotype: A much more abundant neighbour one base away suggests this may be a read error. The rearrangement joins TRBV10-3 to TRBJ2-5; D may be TRBD1 or TRBD2 (5 bases each). From germline, CDR1 is ENHRY and CDR2 SYGVKD. This CDR3 has 13 amino acids. CDR3 bases: TGTGCCAGCAGTAAGGGACCTTCAGAGACCCAGTACTTC. Translation gives CASSKGPSETQYF.

This clonotype was recorded a few times. V gene TRBV12-3 or TRBV12-4 combines with J gene TRBJ1-1; no clear D. CDR3 length: 14 residues. The V and J ends lost 0 bases and 0 bases respectively, with 5 bases between them. The CDR3 protein is CASSLAKLNTEAFF. CDR3 coding DNA: TGTGCCAGCAGTTTAGCAAAGTTGAACACTGAAGCTTTCTTT.

This clonotype was recorded at least ten times. The chain is built from TRBV13 and TRBJ1-1, with D possibly being TRBD1 (6 bases). The germline CDR1 and CDR2 sequences are PRHDT and FYEKMQ (reference sequence). This CDR3 has 17 amino acids. Between the trimmed V and J ends, which lost 7 bases and 3 bases, there was a span of 24 bases. CDR3 loop: CASIQGWGRGEDTEAFF. CDR3 coding DNA: TGTGCCAGCATCCAGGGGTGGGGGCGCGGAGAAGACACTGAAGCTTTCTTT.

The rearrangement links TRBV7-6 to TRBJ2-2, with a tentative D call TRBD1 (6 bases). Germline V gene lookup returns CDR1 SGHVS and CDR2 FNYEAQ. This CDR3 is 17 amino acids long. Trimming removed 3 bases at V and 5 bases at J, with 19 bases between. The CDR3 protein is CASSLFSRGSGTGELFF. The CDR3 region has the DNA TGTGCCAGCAGCTTGTTTTCGAGGGGGTCCGGAACCGGGGAGCTGTTTTTT.

Ten or more counts support this clonotype. The chain links TRBV15 to TRBJ1-3; maybe TRBD1 (5 bases). This CDR3 is built from 16 residues. V was pared by 0 bases and J by 0 bases, with 9 bases between. Germline V gene lookup returns CDR1 LNHNV and CDR2 YYDKDF (reference sequence). The CDR3 DNA follows: TGTGCCACCAGCAGAGATGGGGGGATCTCTGGAAACACCATATATTTT. This sequence encodes CATSRDGGISGNTIYF. Based on the CDR3 plus reference TRBV15 and TRBJ1-3, the full variable domain is DAMVIQNPRYQVTQFGKPVTLSCSQTLNHNVMYWYQQKSSQAPKLLFHYYDKDFNNEADTPDNFQSRRPNTSFCFLDIRSPGLGDTAMYLCATSRDGGISGNTIYFGEGSWLTVV.

The rearrangement joins TRBV3-1 to TRBJ1-2, with 9 bases lining up with TRBD1. V lost 5 bases and J lost 5; bases outside the gene matches: 6. This CDR3 comprises 14 residues. Looked up from germline, CDR1 is LGHDT and CDR2 is YNNKEL (reference sequence). CDR3 nucleotide sequence: TGTGCCAGCAGCGGGGACAGGGAAGGGTATGGCTACACCTTC. This sequence encodes CASSGDREGYGYTF.

This clonotype showed up just a few times. The J gene is TRBJ2-5, the V gene TRBV5-1; 7 bases map to TRBD2. Per the germline V gene, CDR1 is SGHRS and CDR2 is YFSETQ. After removal of 7 bases from V and 2 bases from J, the junction contained 5 bases not matched to a gene. The CDR3 contains 13 residues. The DNA of the CDR3 is TGCGCCAGCGGTCCGGGAGGACAAGAGACCCAGTACTTC. Translating gives CASGPGGQETQYF. Based on the CDR3 plus reference TRBV5-1 and TRBJ2-5, the full variable domain is KAGVTQTPRYLIKTRGQQVTLSCSPISGHRSVSWYQQTPGQGLQFLFEYFSETQRNKGNFPGRFSGRQFSNSRSEMNVSTLELGDSALYLCASGPGGQETQYFGPGTRLLVL.

With regard to this clonotype: One base away lies a much larger clone, so this may be a sequencing read error. The V and J genes are TRBV11-2 and TRBJ1-4; D perhaps matches TRBD1 (6 bases). Germline values: CDR1 SGHAT, CDR2 FQNNGV. The CDR3 consists of 15 residues. CDR3 sequence (DNA): TGTGCCAGCAGGGTGCTCGGGGGGCAAGGCGAAAAACTGCTTTTT. Amino acids: CASRVLGGQGEKLLF.

At least ten counts were recorded for this clonotype. The chain combines TRBV7-9 with TRBJ2-7, with a possible D match to TRBD1 (5 bases). Germline-derived CDR1 and CDR2 are SEHNR and FQNEAQ (reference sequence). This CDR3 has 15 residues. Trimming removed 1 base from V and 1 base from J, with 11 bases in between. This chain's CDR3 is CASSLVRTYSYEQYF. The CDR3 DNA reads as TGTGCCAGCAGCTTAGTGCGGACATATTCCTACGAGCAGTACTTC.

The rearrangement uses TRBV7-9 and TRBJ2-5; D ambiguous. This CDR3 contains 13 residues. Germline-derived CDR1 and CDR2 are SEHNR and FQNEAQ (reference sequence). Trimming took 7 bases from V and 4 from J, leaving 13 bases between them. The CDR3 DNA reads TGTGCCAGCACCCCCAGAGCGCGAGAGACCCAGTACTTC. Amino acids: CASTPRARETQYF.

This clonotype was found a few times. The rearrangement joins TRBV13 to TRBJ2-7; D remains ambiguous. The V end lost 4 bases, the J end lost 8 bases, and 15 bases lay between the germline ends. In germline, CDR1 is PRHDT, CDR2 FYEKMQ (reference sequence). The CDR3 has 13 amino acids. CDR3 nucleotide sequence: TGTGCCAGCAGCTCACGGACGGAGCTGCAGCAGTACTTC. Protein sequence: CASSSRTELQQYF. The whole variable domain, remainder taken from reference TRBV13 and TRBJ2-7, is AAGVIQSPRHLIKEKRETATLKCYPIPRHDTVYWYQQGPGQDPQFLISFYEKMQSDKGSIPDRFSAQQFSDYHSELNMSSLELGDSALYFCASSSRTELQQYFGPGTRLTVT.

The gene calls are TRBV20-1 and TRBJ2-7, with D perhaps matching TRBD2 (5 bases). The V gene's germline CDR1 is DFQATT and CDR2 SNEGSKA (reference sequence). This CDR3 is built from 19 residues. V gave up 5 bases and J gave up 3 bases, with 32 bases separating them. The CDR3 spells CSAPDPRTNTGESDYEQYF. As DNA, the CDR3 is TGCAGTGCTCCGGACCCTAGGACGAACACCGGGGAGTCGGACTACGAGCAGTACTTC.

The rearrangement uses TRBV5-6 and TRBJ1-3; D is unclear. This CDR3 is built from 13 residues. Germline assignment: CDR1 SGHDT and CDR2 YYEEEE. V was cut by 4 bases and J by 4 bases, with 9 bases left in between. The CDR3 loop is CASSNLAGNTIYF. The CDR3 nucleotides read TGTGCCAGCAGCAACCTAGCGGGAAACACCATATATTTT.

This clonotype was detected a few times. This chain joins TRBV2 and TRBJ2-7; D assignment may be TRBD1 or TRBD2 (6 bases each). Germline assignment: CDR1 SNHLY and CDR2 FYNNEI. The CDR3 has 13 residues. V lost 11 bases to trimming and J lost 2 bases, with 16 bases between them. CDR3 nucleotides: TGTGCCTCAGTCCCGGGGGCCCCCTACGAGCAGTACTTC. Translating it yields CASVPGAPYEQYF.

The sample holds many counts of this clonotype. This chain uses TRBV15 with TRBJ1-5; D not certain. Trimming took off 8 bases at V and 2 bases at J, with 10 bases between the two ends. Germline V gene lookup returns CDR1 LNHNV and CDR2 YYDKDF (reference sequence). The CDR3 consists of 13 residues. The CDR3 DNA sequence: TGTGCCACCGCCCAATCGGGCAATCAGCCCCAGCATTTT. Translating it yields CATAQSGNQPQHF.

The rearrangement links TRBV11-3 to TRBJ2-6, with D unresolved. V gave up 1 base and J gave up 0 bases, with 7 bases separating them. CDR3 length equals 16 residues. CDR1 is SGHNT and CDR2 is YENEEA in the germline V gene. As DNA, the CDR3 is TGTGCCAGCAGCTTAGGCAGAACCTCTGGGGCCAACGTCCTGACTTTC. Its protein product is CASSLGRTSGANVLTF.

The chain has TRBV29-1 and TRBJ2-5; 8 nucleotides align to TRBD1. Germline loops: CDR1 SQVTM, CDR2 ANQGSEA. The CDR3 contains 13 residues. V lost 8 bases, J lost 2 bases, and 7 bases stayed unmatched. The CDR3 DNA reads TGCAGCCTCTGGACAGGGCAACAAGAGACCCAGTACTTC. This translates into CSLWTGQQETQYF.

This clonotype occurred a few times. The CDR3 loop reads CASSFDIAGGYQETQYF. For the CDR3, the DNA is TGTGCCAGCAGTTTTGATATTGCGGGAGGTTACCAAGAGACCCAGTACTTC. The chain has TRBV12-3 or TRBV12-4 and TRBJ2-5; 8 positions agree with TRBD2. The CDR3 is made up of 17 amino acids. V was clipped by 3 bases and J by 0 bases; unmatched bases: 9.

V gene TRBV7-6 combines with J gene TRBJ2-5; possible D gene TRBD2, 6 bases. Germline V CDR1 and CDR2: SGHVS, FNYEAQ. V gave up 7 bases and J gave up 1 base, with 10 bases separating them. CDR3 length: 13 residues. The CDR3 bases are TGTGCCAGCATCCCCGGGGGCCAAGAGACCCAGTACTTC. It encodes CASIPGGQETQYF.

V usage is TRBV12-3 or TRBV12-4 and J usage is TRBJ1-6; a weak D match, TRBD1 (6 bases). This CDR3 is 16 amino acids long. Trimming stripped 6 bases from V and 6 bases from J, with 18 bases between. This CDR3 reads CASRPRGGGRNSPLHF. The CDR3 DNA reads as TGTGCCAGCAGACCTCGCGGGGGGGGGCGTAATTCACCCCTCCACTTT.

To note about this clonotype: This sequence may be a read error, since a much larger clone differs from it by one base. V usage is TRBV6-1 and J usage is TRBJ2-2; the D is unclear. In germline, CDR1 is MNHNS, CDR2 SASEGT. The CDR3 spans 12 residues. The ends were cut back, 4 bases at V and 5 bases at J, with 5 bases in the middle. Here the CDR3 reads CASSGVTGELFF. CDR3 in DNA: TGTGCCAGCAGTGGCGTGACCGGGGAGCTGTTTTTT.

The V gene is TRBV11-1, the J gene TRBJ2-1; D not resolved. Germline loops: CDR1 SGHAT, CDR2 FQDESV (reference sequence). CDR3 size: 13 residues. V lost 7 bases and J lost 4, with 11 bases in between. The CDR3 nucleotides read TGTGCCAGCACCCGTTCTACGTACAATGAGCAGTTCTTC. Translating it yields CASTRSTYNEQFF. Based on the CDR3 plus reference TRBV11-1 and TRBJ2-1, the full variable domain is EAEVAQSPRYKITEKSQAVAFWCDPISGHATLYWYRQILGQGPELLVQFQDESVVDDSQLPKDRFSAERLKGVDSTLKIQPAELGDSAMYLCASTRSTYNEQFFGPGTRLTVL.

This clonotype was picked up a small number of times. J is TRBJ2-7 and V is TRBV20-1; D uncertain. Per the germline V gene, CDR1 is DFQATT and CDR2 is SNEGSKA (reference sequence). CDR3 length equals 13 residues. V dropped 0 bases and J dropped 2 bases, with 8 bases sitting between them. In DNA form, the CDR3 reads TGCAGTGCTAGAGATAATGGCCCCTACGAGCAGTACTTC. Translated, it gives CSARDNGPYEQYF.

The chain uses TRBV2 and TRBJ2-7; 9 positions agree with TRBD2. CDR3 length: 17 amino acids. The trim removed 5 bases at V and 2 bases at J, leaving 13 bases unmatched. CDR1 and CDR2 (germline): SNHLY, FYNNEI. The CDR3 region has the DNA TGTGCCAGCAGTACGGGTTCCAGACTAGCGGCCGCCTACGAGCAGTACTTC. This sequence encodes CASSTGSRLAAAYEQYF.

This clonotype was found many times. The chain is built from TRBV5-1 and TRBJ1-1, with D possibly matching TRBD1 (6 bases). The length of the CDR3 is 17 residues. Between the trimmed V and J ends, which lost 0 bases and 0 bases, there was a span of 15 bases. Germline V gives CDR1 SGHRS, CDR2 YFSETQ. CDR3 residues: CASSLGRFGGLNTEAFF. CDR3 DNA sequence: TGCGCCAGCAGCTTGGGTCGTTTTGGGGGCCTGAACACTGAAGCTTTCTTT.